The rows below give T cell receptor beta chains drawn from one sample of a study of OX40 agonist ivuxolimab in advanced cancers. Generated by immunoSEQ multiplex PCR, the TCRdb table keeps only in-frame clones and is missing some. Seen here are tens of thousands of clones, 80% to 90% observed once, and the top ten hold under 14%. Sequencing used CD4+ or CD8+ T cells sorted from blood, obtained in a trial of the OX40 agonist ivuxolimab. These receptors came from an adult with an advanced solid tumor such as melanoma, head and neck, liver or kidney cancer. Each CDR3 is given with its conserved first and last residue. D genes are given only for firm matches. Clone size is shown for a subset of rows, as once, few, many or a class of expanded clone.

V: TRBV18
D: TRBD1
size: NA
J: TRBJ2-2
CDR3: CASSLNPTGAAGELFF
DNA: TGTGCCAGCTCACTAAACCCGACAGGGGCGGCCGGGGAGCTGTTTTTT

V: TRBV7-6
D: TRBD1
size: NA
J: TRBJ1-4
CDR3: CASSLSSAGTGRFPTNEKLFF
DNA: TGTGCCAGCAGCTTATCCTCCGCGGGGACAGGCCGATTCCCAACTAATGAAAAACTGTTTTTT

V: TRBV5-1
D: NA
size: NA
J: TRBJ1-4
CDR3: CASSLVTDEKLFF
DNA: TGCGCCAGCAGCTTGGTGACAGATGAAAAACTGTTTTTT

V: TRBV7-9
D: NA
size: NA
J: TRBJ2-2
CDR3: CASSLVLVAGELFF
DNA: TGTGCCAGCAGCTTAGTACTAGTTGCCGGGGAGCTGTTTTTT

V: TRBV6-6
D: NA
size: NA
J: TRBJ2-5
CDR3: CASSYYQETQYF
DNA: TGTGCCAGCAGTTACTACCAAGAGACCCAGTACTTC

V: TRBV4-1
D: TRBD2
size: NA
J: TRBJ2-5
CDR3: CASSRFQLAGKETQYF
DNA: TGCGCCAGCAGCCGGTTCCAACTAGCGGGGAAAGAGACCCAGTACTTC

V: TRBV6-1
D: TRBD1
size: once
J: TRBJ2-5
CDR3: CASSENRGQETQYF
DNA: TGTGCCAGCAGTGAAAACAGGGGGCAAGAGACCCAGTACTTC

V: TRBV6-5
D: TRBD1
size: NA
J: TRBJ1-2
CDR3: CASSYFGDREKGYTF
DNA: TGTGCCAGCAGTTACTTTGGGGACAGGGAAAAAGGCTACACCTTC

V: TRBV5-4
D: NA
size: NA
J: TRBJ2-7
CDR3: CASSLGQASYEQYF
DNA: TGTGCCAGCAGCTTGGGACAGGCCTCCTACGAGCAGTACTTC

V: TRBV19
D: NA
size: NA
J: TRBJ2-1
CDR3: CASSIYPGMTNEQFF
DNA: TGTGCCAGTAGTATTTACCCAGGGATGACAAATGAGCAGTTCTTC

V: TRBV10-2
D: TRBD2
size: NA
J: TRBJ2-3
CDR3: CASRAGGPIDTQYF
DNA: TGCGCCAGCAGAGCGGGGGGGCCGATAGATACGCAGTATTTT

V: TRBV21-1
D: NA
size: NA
J: TRBJ1-5
CDR3: CASSKVWDRKSYNQPQHF
DNA: TGTGCCAGCAGCAAAGTGTGGGACAGGAAGAGTTACAATCAGCCCCAGCATTTT

V: TRBV27
D: NA
size: NA
J: TRBJ2-7
CDR3: CASSLEPGSPYEQYF
DNA: TGTGCCAGCAGTTTGGAGCCAGGGAGCCCCTACGAGCAGTACTTC

V: TRBV10-2
D: TRBD2
size: NA
J: TRBJ2-7
CDR3: CASRQGLGLAEKSSYEQYF
DNA: TGCGCCAGCAGGCAGGGACTGGGACTAGCGGAAAAAAGCTCCTACGAGCAGTACTTC

V: TRBV2
D: TRBD1
size: few
J: TRBJ2-3
CDR3: CASSRDRASDTQYF
DNA: TGTGCCAGCAGCAGGGACAGGGCTTCAGATACGCAGTATTTT

V: TRBV5-1
D: NA
size: NA
J: TRBJ2-1
CDR3: CASNLRGPYNEQFF
DNA: TGCGCCAGCAATCTCAGGGGCCCCTACAATGAGCAGTTCTTC

V: TRBV28
D: NA
size: NA
J: TRBJ2-7
CDR3: CASRPGPVHEQYF
DNA: TGTGCCAGCAGACCAGGTCCAGTCCACGAGCAGTACTTC

V: TRBV12-5
D: TRBD2
size: NA
J: TRBJ2-1
CDR3: CASGQNSGSSYNEQFF
DNA: TGTGCTAGTGGTCAAAATAGCGGGAGCTCCTACAATGAGCAGTTCTTC

V: TRBV29-1
D: NA
size: NA
J: TRBJ1-2
CDR3: CSARVGSYYGYTF
DNA: TGCAGCGCCCGTGTGGGCTCCTACTATGGCTACACCTTC

V: TRBV28
D: NA
size: once
J: TRBJ2-5
CDR3: CASSLFGDQETQYF
DNA: TGTGCCAGCAGTTTATTCGGGGACCAAGAGACCCAGTACTTC

V: TRBV10-3
D: NA
size: NA
J: TRBJ2-7
CDR3: CAIGVGSYEQYF
DNA: TGTGCCATCGGTGTAGGCTCCTACGAGCAGTACTTC

V: TRBV14
D: NA
size: NA
J: TRBJ2-3
CDR3: CASSLPNTDTQYF
DNA: TGTGCCAGCAGCCTTCCGAACACAGATACGCAGTATTTT

V: TRBV19
D: TRBD1
size: NA
J: TRBJ1-1
CDR3: CASGQGARVPEAFF
DNA: TGTGCCAGTGGACAGGGGGCGCGGGTCCCTGAAGCTTTCTTT

V: TRBV28
D: NA
size: NA
J: TRBJ1-1
CDR3: CASSGAGTPNTEAFF
DNA: TGTGCCAGCAGTGGGGCCGGGACACCGAACACTGAAGCTTTCTTT

V: TRBV6-6
D: NA
size: NA
J: TRBJ1-1
CDR3: CASSYRTENTEAFF
DNA: TGTGCCAGCAGTTACAGGACGGAGAACACTGAAGCTTTCTTT

V: TRBV18
D: NA
size: NA
J: TRBJ2-3
CDR3: CASSPPPSQGNTQYF
DNA: TGTGCCAGCTCACCACCGCCCAGCCAGGGAAATACGCAGTATTTT

V: TRBV7-9
D: NA
size: NA
J: TRBJ2-7
CDR3: CASSLGASRYEQYF
DNA: TGTGCCAGCAGCTTAGGGGCTAGTAGGTACGAGCAGTACTTC

V: TRBV6-5
D: NA
size: NA
J: TRBJ2-2
CDR3: CASSYSAVGELFF
DNA: TGTGCCAGCAGTTACTCGGCGGTCGGGGAGCTGTTTTTT

V: TRBV7-8
D: NA
size: NA
J: TRBJ2-2
CDR3: CASNTGTSNTGELFF
DNA: TGTGCCAGCAACACCGGGACATCGAACACCGGGGAGCTGTTTTTT

V: TRBV19
D: TRBD1
size: NA
J: TRBJ1-1
CDR3: CASSTMRQGRYTEAFF
DNA: TGTGCCAGTAGTACCATGCGACAGGGGCGGTACACTGAAGCTTTCTTT

V: TRBV6-5
D: NA
size: NA
J: TRBJ2-7
CDR3: CASSYYDTGSSYEQYF
DNA: TGTGCCAGCAGTTACTACGATACGGGTTCTTCCTACGAGCAGTACTTC

V: TRBV5-4
D: TRBD1
size: NA
J: TRBJ2-2
CDR3: CASSKQGAGELFF
DNA: TGTGCCAGCAGCAAACAGGGGGCCGGGGAGCTGTTTTTT

V: TRBV10-3
D: TRBD1
size: NA
J: TRBJ1-1
CDR3: CAIRRQGDTEAFF
DNA: TGTGCCATCAGAAGACAGGGGGACACTGAAGCTTTCTTT

V: TRBV28
D: TRBD1
size: NA
J: TRBJ2-1
CDR3: CASSLTITGTGALDEQFF
DNA: TGTGCCAGCAGTTTAACTATCACCGGGACAGGGGCCCTCGATGAGCAGTTCTTC

V: TRBV7-9
D: NA
size: NA
J: TRBJ2-3
CDR3: CASSLGLFVDTQYF
DNA: TGTGCCAGCAGCTTAGGGCTCTTCGTGGATACGCAGTATTTT

V: TRBV4-1
D: NA
size: NA
J: TRBJ2-5
CDR3: CASSQIMRTEETQYF
DNA: TGCGCCAGCAGCCAAATCATGCGGACCGAAGAGACCCAGTACTTC

V: TRBV4-1
D: NA
size: NA
J: TRBJ1-2
CDR3: CASSQDGYGYTF
DNA: TGCGCCAGCAGCCAAGACGGCTATGGCTACACCTTC

V: TRBV25-1
D: TRBD1
size: NA
J: TRBJ2-5
CDR3: CASSGSRGPGETQYF
DNA: TGTGCCAGCAGTGGAAGCAGGGGGCCCGGGGAGACCCAGTACTTC

V: TRBV2
D: NA
size: once
J: TRBJ2-3
CDR3: CASSDGTIIGTDTQYF
DNA: TGTGCCAGCAGTGACGGGACAATAATTGGCACAGATACGCAGTATTTT

V: TRBV28
D: NA
size: NA
J: TRBJ2-6
CDR3: CASRGVGSPYSGANVLTF
DNA: TGTGCCAGCAGGGGGGTGGGGAGCCCCTACTCTGGGGCCAACGTCCTGACTTTC

V: TRBV10-1
D: NA
size: medium-sized
J: TRBJ1-5
CDR3: CASSSRGNQPQHF
DNA: TGCGCCAGCAGTTCCAGGGGCAATCAGCCCCAGCATTTT

V: TRBV6-6
D: TRBD2
size: NA
J: TRBJ2-7
CDR3: CASSYSGTRGEQYF
DNA: TGTGCCAGCAGTTACTCGGGGACTAGGGGTGAGCAGTACTTC

V: TRBV19
D: NA
size: once
J: TRBJ2-5
CDR3: CASSGKYSAQETQYF
DNA: TGTGCCAGTAGTGGGAAATACAGTGCCCAAGAGACCCAGTACTTC

V: TRBV20-1
D: NA
size: NA
J: TRBJ2-5
CDR3: CSASTLPQYF
DNA: TGCAGTGCTAGTACGCTCCCGCAGTACTTC

V: TRBV2
D: NA
size: NA
J: TRBJ2-1
CDR3: CASHGDGGYNEQFF
DNA: TGTGCCAGCCATGGGGATGGGGGTTACAATGAGCAGTTCTTC

V: TRBV6-6
D: TRBD2
size: NA
J: TRBJ2-1
CDR3: CASRRLAGDNEQFF
DNA: TGTGCCAGCAGGCGACTAGCGGGGGACAATGAGCAGTTCTTC

V: TRBV6-6
D: TRBD1
size: NA
J: TRBJ1-4
CDR3: CASSYTGTGAEKLFF
DNA: TGTGCCAGCAGTTACACAGGGACAGGGGCTGAAAAACTGTTTTTT

V: TRBV28
D: NA
size: NA
J: TRBJ2-5
CDR3: CASLGYETQYF
DNA: TGTGCCAGCTTGGGATACGAGACCCAGTACTTC

V: TRBV5-6
D: NA
size: NA
J: TRBJ1-2
CDR3: CASSPRGIYGYTF
DNA: TGTGCCAGCAGCCCGAGAGGGATCTATGGCTACACCTTC

V: TRBV6-1
D: TRBD2
size: NA
J: TRBJ2-1
CDR3: CASSEVGGDPIGHEQFF
DNA: TGTGCCAGCAGTGAAGTTGGGGGGGATCCGATCGGGCATGAGCAGTTCTTC

V: TRBV7-2
D: NA
size: once
J: TRBJ2-3
CDR3: CASSLYLITSPPHTDTQYF
DNA: TGTGCCAGCAGCTTATACTTGATCACCAGCCCCCCCCACACAGATACGCAGTATTTT

V: TRBV25-1
D: TRBD1
size: NA
J: TRBJ1-4
CDR3: CASSDHPGQNEKLFF
DNA: TGTGCCAGCAGTGATCATCCGGGACAGAATGAAAAACTGTTTTTT